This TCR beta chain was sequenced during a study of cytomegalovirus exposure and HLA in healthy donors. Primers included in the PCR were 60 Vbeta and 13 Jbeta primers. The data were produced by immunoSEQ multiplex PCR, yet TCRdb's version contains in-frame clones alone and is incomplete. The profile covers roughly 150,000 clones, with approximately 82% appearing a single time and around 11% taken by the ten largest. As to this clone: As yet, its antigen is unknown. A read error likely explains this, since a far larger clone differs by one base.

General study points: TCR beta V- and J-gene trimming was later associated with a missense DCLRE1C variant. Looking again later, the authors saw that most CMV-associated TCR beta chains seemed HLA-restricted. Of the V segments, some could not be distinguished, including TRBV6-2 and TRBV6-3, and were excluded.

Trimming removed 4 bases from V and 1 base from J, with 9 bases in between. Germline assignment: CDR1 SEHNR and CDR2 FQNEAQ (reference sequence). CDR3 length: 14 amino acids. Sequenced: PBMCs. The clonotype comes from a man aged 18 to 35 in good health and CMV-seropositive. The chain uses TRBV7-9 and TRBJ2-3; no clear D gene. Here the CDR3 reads CASSSTLGTDTQYF. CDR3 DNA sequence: TGTGCCAGCAGCTCCACCTTAGGCACAGATACGCAGTATTTT.